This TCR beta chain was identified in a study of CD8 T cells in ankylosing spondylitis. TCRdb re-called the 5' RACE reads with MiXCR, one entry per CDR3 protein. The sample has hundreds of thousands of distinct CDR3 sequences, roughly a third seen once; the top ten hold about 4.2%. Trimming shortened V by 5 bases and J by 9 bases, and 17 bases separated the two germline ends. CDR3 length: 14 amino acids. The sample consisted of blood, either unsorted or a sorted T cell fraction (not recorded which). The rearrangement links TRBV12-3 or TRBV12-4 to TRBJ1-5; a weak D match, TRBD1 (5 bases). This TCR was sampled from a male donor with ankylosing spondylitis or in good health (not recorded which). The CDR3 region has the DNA TGTGCCAGCAGTCCTGGGACCGGCGGGAGGCCCCAGCATTTT. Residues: CASSPGTGGRPQHF.